These 21 T cell receptor beta chains came from one sample sequenced in a study of CD8+CD57+ T cells in acquired aplastic anemia. Genomic DNA acted as the template from which TCR beta VDJ combination and CDR3 sequence profiling were carried out. One entry per CDR3 protein, called by TCRdb with MiXCR from the reads. The sample holds under 200,000 distinct CDR3 sequences; 40% to 60% are singletons and the top ten take more than 30%. In patients chosen for sequencing, flow cytometry had shown CD8+CD57+ cell expansion. Sequencing was done on a sample of sorted CD4+, CD8+, or CD8+CD57+ T cells (not recorded which) from PBMCs. These receptor sequences come from a human donor with aplastic anemia.

This clonotype was seen at least ten times. The chain is built from TRBV6-5 and TRBJ1-4, with 7 bases aligning to TRBD1. This CDR3 spans 16 amino acids. Trimming took 4 bases from V and 7 from J; bases not matched to a gene: 12. Germline V gene data show CDR1 as MNHEY and CDR2 as SVGAGI. CDR3 residues: CASSSSRTGDREKLFF. The CDR3 coding sequence is TGTGCCAGCAGTTCTTCCCGGACAGGAGATCGTGAAAAACTGTTTTTT.

This chain joins TRBV7-9 and TRBJ2-1, with TRBD1 matching 8 bases. The CDR3 consists of 15 residues. Trimming at V came to 3 bases and at J to 8 bases, leaving 9 bases not matched to a gene. Germline CDR1 is SEHNR and CDR2 is FQNEAQ (reference sequence). CDR3 region: CASSFDTDRGDEQFF. The CDR3 DNA is TGTGCCAGCAGCTTCGATACCGACAGGGGTGATGAGCAGTTCTTC.

This rearrangement joins TRBV7-2 to TRBJ2-7, with D perhaps matching TRBD2 (5 bases). Trimming took off 5 bases at V and 3 bases at J, with 17 bases between the two ends. CDR3 length equals 15 residues. Germline CDR1 SGHTA, CDR2 FQGNSA. CDR3 region: CASSQLTSVDYEQYF. The CDR3 DNA is TGTGCCAGCAGCCAACTCACTAGTGTTGACTACGAGCAGTACTTC.

The V and J genes are TRBV15 and TRBJ2-7; the D is unclear. Trimming removed 1 base from V and 3 bases from J, with 7 bases in between. The CDR3 totals 13 residues. Looked up from germline, CDR1 is LNHNV and CDR2 is YYDKDF (reference sequence). The CDR3 region has the DNA TGTGCCACCAGCAGAGTTCCTCTCTACGAGCAGTACTTC. Amino acids: CATSRVPLYEQYF.

V and J are TRBV2 and TRBJ1-3; D unresolved. Germline V lookup: CDR1 SNHLY, CDR2 FYNNEI. Trimming removed 4 bases at V and 3 bases at J, with 13 bases between. This CDR3 has 15 residues. The CDR3 is CASSGPADIGNTIYF. As DNA, the CDR3 is TGTGCCAGCAGTGGTCCAGCCGATATTGGAAACACCATATATTTT.

Many counts were recorded for this clonotype. The chain uses TRBV14 and TRBJ2-7, with D perhaps being TRBD1 or TRBD2 (6 bases each). CDR1 and CDR2 (germline): SGHDN, FVKESK. Deletions cut 1 base from V and 3 bases from J, with 13 bases between. The CDR3 runs 15 residues. The CDR3 region is CASSQGWRDNYEQYF. The CDR3 coding sequence is TGTGCCAGCAGCCAAGGGTGGCGGGACAACTACGAGCAGTACTTC.

Of note for this clonotype: Germline and junction disagree at one end, which may indicate a read error. The genes are TRBV7-8 and TRBJ1-2; weak D call: TRBD1 (5 bases). Per germline, CDR1 SGHVS and CDR2 FQNEAQ. This CDR3 spans 16 amino acids. The CDR3 sequence is CASSLALDLGPYGYTF. As DNA, the CDR3 is TGTGCCAGCAGTTTAGCGCTGGACCTGGGGCCCTATGGCTACACCTTC. The full variable domain, completed using reference TRBV7-8 and TRBJ1-2, is GAGVSQSPRYKVAKRGQDVALRCDPISGHVSLFWYQQALGQGPEFLTYFQNEAQLDKSGLPSDRFFAERPEGSVSTLKIQRTQQEDSAVYLCASSLALDLGPYGYTFGSGTRLTVV.

CDR3 coding DNA: TGTGCCTGGGACCCCGAGCGGGAGGGCTATGAGCAGTTCTTC. Its protein product is CAWDPEREGYEQFF. This chain connects TRBV30 to TRBJ2-1; TRBD2 agrees at 10 bases. The junction had 9 bases not matched to a gene; V was cut back by 5 bases and J by 8 bases. The CDR3 runs to 14 residues. The germline gives CDR1 GTSNPN, CDR2 SVGIG (reference sequence).

The chain has TRBV29-1 and TRBJ2-7; 9 nucleotides align to TRBD2. V shed 7 bases, J shed 0 bases, and the junction held 7 bases outside the gene matches. CDR1 is SQVTM, CDR2 ANQGSEA, per germline. The CDR3 has 14 amino acids. CDR3 in amino acids: CSATSGLNSYEQYF. For the CDR3, the DNA is TGCAGCGCTACTAGCGGGCTAAACTCCTACGAGCAGTACTTC.

The chain uses TRBV29-1 and TRBJ1-1, with D uncertain. The germline V gene encodes CDR1 SQVTM and CDR2 ANQGSEA. The CDR3 extends over 14 amino acids. Trimming left V 6 bases short and J 5 bases short, with 19 bases between. CDR3 in DNA: TGCAGCGTACCCCGGGCGGGATTTTATACTGAAGCTTTCTTT. It codes for CSVPRAGFYTEAFF.

This chain connects TRBV2 to TRBJ1-1, with TRBD1 matching over 9 bases. Germline V CDR1 and CDR2: SNHLY, FYNNEI. The CDR3 extends over 15 amino acids. J was trimmed by 7 bases and V by 7 bases; bases with no gene match: 13. CDR3 bases: TGTGCCAGCACCTCTACAACGACAGGGGGAGTTGAAGCTTTCTTT. This translates into CASTSTTTGGVEAFF.

V usage is TRBV11-2 and J usage is TRBJ2-7; 7 nucleotides match TRBD1. Germline V gives CDR1 SGHAT, CDR2 FQNNGV. The CDR3 is 14 amino acids. Trimming at V came to 4 bases and at J to 5 bases, leaving 8 bases not matched to a gene. CDR3 sequence reads: CASSSEAGTDEQYF. CDR3 nucleotides: TGTGCCAGCAGCTCCGAGGCCGGGACAGACGAGCAGTACTTC.

This clonotype was found many times. The chain has TRBV25-1 and TRBJ2-1; D could derive from TRBD1 or TRBD2 (5 bases each). Germline lookup yields CDR1 MGHDK and CDR2 SYGVNS. This CDR3 is 12 amino acids long. V lost 4 bases to trimming and J lost 8 bases, with 9 bases between them. The CDR3 reads CASSAGGYEQFF. The DNA for the CDR3 is TGTGCCAGCAGTGCTGGGGGTTATGAGCAGTTCTTC.

This clonotype was counted many times. The CDR3 loop is CASSLGQGGSYEQYF. CDR3 sequence (DNA): TGCGCCAGCAGCTTGGGACAGGGGGGGAGCTACGAGCAGTACTTC. This chain uses TRBV5-1 with TRBJ2-7; 9 bases map to TRBD1. J gave up 3 bases and V 0 bases, and 4 bases lay outside the gene matches. The CDR3 has 15 residues. CDR1 is SGHRS, CDR2 YFSETQ, per germline.

This clonotype was seen many times. One end of the junction is discordant with germline, which a read error may explain. CDR3: CASSIYSDQPQHF. CDR3 DNA: TGTGCCAGTAGTATTTATAGCGATCAGCCCCAGCATTTT. The chain combines TRBV19 with TRBJ1-5; no clear D. CDR3 length equals 13 residues. Per germline, CDR1 LNHDA and CDR2 SQIVND (reference sequence).

The V gene is TRBV19, the J gene TRBJ1-6, with 8 bases fitting TRBD1. Germline assignment: CDR1 LNHDA and CDR2 SQIVND (reference sequence). The CDR3 contains 14 residues. Unmatched junction bases numbered 8, after V lost 9 bases and J lost 7 bases. CDR3 loop: CASKQGVENSPLHF. The CDR3 DNA is TGTGCCAGCAAACAGGGGGTCGAGAATTCACCCCTCCACTTT. The variable domain in full, with the rest retrieved from reference TRBV19 and TRBJ1-6, is DGGITQSPKYLFRKEGQNVTLSCEQNLNHDAMYWYRQDPGQGLRLIYYSQIVNDFQKGDIAEGYSVSREKKESFPLTVTSAQKNPTAFYLCASKQGVENSPLHFGNGTRLTVT.

This rearrangement joins TRBV5-1 to TRBJ2-3; D call uncertain. V lost 1 base, J lost 4 bases, and 7 bases lay in between. The germline gives CDR1 SGHRS, CDR2 YFSETQ. The length of the CDR3 is 13 residues. DNA for the CDR3: TGCGCCAGCAGCTTGAGTCTGGCAGATACGCAGTATTTT. Its protein is CASSLSLADTQYF.

This chain connects TRBV7-3 to TRBJ2-7; the D call may be TRBD1 or TRBD2 (5 bases each). The germline V gene has CDR1 SGHTA and CDR2 FQGTGA. CDR3 length: 16 amino acids. V lost 4 bases and J 2 bases, leaving 18 bases between the germline ends. The DNA of the CDR3 is TGTGCCAGCAGCTGGTCGTCCGTGGGGACCCCCTACGAGCAGTACTTC. It is translated as CASSWSSVGTPYEQYF. Supplemented by reference TRBV7-3 and TRBJ2-7, the full variable domain reads GAGVSQTPSNKVTEKGKYVELRCDPISGHTALYWYRQSLGQGPEFLIYFQGTGAADDSGLPNDRFFAVRPEGSVSTLKIQRTERGDSAVYLCASSWSSVGTPYEQYFGPGTRLTVT.

On this clonotype itself: This may stem from a read error, because a much larger clone lies one nucleotide away. This chain uses TRBV11-3 with TRBJ2-7; D could derive from TRBD1 or TRBD2 (7 bases each). Germline loops: CDR1 SGHNT, CDR2 YENEEA. The CDR3 sequence is 15 residues long. The CDR3 sequence: CTSSQSGTELYEQYF. The CDR3 nucleotides are TGTACCAGCAGCCAAAGCGGGACAGAACTCTACGAGCAGTACTTC.

This clonotype was observed a handful of times. The chain links TRBV25-1 to TRBJ1-6; TRBD1 is a possible D gene (6 bases). This CDR3 has 19 residues. In germline, CDR1 is MGHDK, CDR2 SYGVNS. V lost 1 base, J lost 0 bases, and 16 bases lay in between. As DNA, the CDR3 is TGTGCCAGCAGTGAATGGAGAGGGGGACCAAGCTCCTATAATTCACCCCTCCACTTT. Its translation: CASSEWRGGPSSYNSPLHF.

The chain uses TRBV9 and TRBJ1-2; 7 nucleotides match TRBD1. The V segment lost 2 bases and the J segment 2 bases; nucleotides outside the gene matches: 3. Per the germline V gene, CDR1 is SGDLS and CDR2 is YYNGEE. The CDR3 totals 14 residues. CDR3 sequence reads: CASSVQTGNYGYTF. The CDR3, as DNA: TGTGCCAGCAGCGTCCAGACAGGGAACTATGGCTACACCTTC.